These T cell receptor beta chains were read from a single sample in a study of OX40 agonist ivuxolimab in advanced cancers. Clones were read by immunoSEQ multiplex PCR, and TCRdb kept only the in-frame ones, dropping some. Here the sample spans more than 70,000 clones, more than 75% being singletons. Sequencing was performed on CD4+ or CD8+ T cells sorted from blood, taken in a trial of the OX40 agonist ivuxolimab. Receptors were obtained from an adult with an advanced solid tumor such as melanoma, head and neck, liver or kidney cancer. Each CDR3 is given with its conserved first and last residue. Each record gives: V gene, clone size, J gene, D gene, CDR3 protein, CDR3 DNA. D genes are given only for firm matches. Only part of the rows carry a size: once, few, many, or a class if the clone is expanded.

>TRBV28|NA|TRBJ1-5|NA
CASSPSGGRGVDIGNQPQHF
TGTGCCAGCAGCCCTAGCGGGGGTAGGGGAGTGGATATTGGCAATCAGCCCCAGCATTTT
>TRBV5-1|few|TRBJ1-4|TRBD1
CASSLEGQGNEKLFF
TGCGCCAGCAGCTTGGAAGGACAGGGGAATGAAAAACTGTTTTTT
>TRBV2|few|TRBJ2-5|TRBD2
CATQRGEETQYF
TGTGCCACCCAGCGGGGGGAAGAGACCCAGTACTTC
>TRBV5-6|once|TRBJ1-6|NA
CASSLGPGVGSPLHF
TGTGCCAGCAGCTTGGGTCCAGGTGTTGGATCACCCCTCCACTTT
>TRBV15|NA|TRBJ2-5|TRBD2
CATSTSGGAETQYF
TGTGCCACCAGTACTAGCGGGGGGGCGGAGACCCAGTACTTC
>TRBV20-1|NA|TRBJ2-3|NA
CSANVIDTQYF
TGCAGTGCCAATGTTATTGATACGCAGTATTTT
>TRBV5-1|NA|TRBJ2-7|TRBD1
CASSPGTAYEQYF
TGCGCCAGCAGCCCCGGGACAGCGTACGAGCAGTACTTC
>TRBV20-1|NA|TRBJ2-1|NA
CSAIKGYEQFF
TGCAGTGCTATAAAGGGGTATGAGCAGTTCTTC
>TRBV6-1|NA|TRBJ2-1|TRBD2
CASSGTGTSNEQFF
TGTGCCAGCAGTGGGACCGGGACTAGCAATGAGCAGTTCTTC
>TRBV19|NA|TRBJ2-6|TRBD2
CATMKRGGSGANVLTF
TGTGCCACTATGAAGCGGGGGGGCTCTGGGGCCAACGTCCTGACTTTC
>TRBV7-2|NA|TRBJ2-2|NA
CASSLAGLNTGELFF
TGTGCCAGCAGCTTAGCGGGACTCAACACCGGGGAGCTGTTTTTT
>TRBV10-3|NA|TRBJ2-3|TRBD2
CAISPQAGGADTQYF
TGTGCCATCAGTCCACAAGCGGGAGGGGCAGATACGCAGTATTTT
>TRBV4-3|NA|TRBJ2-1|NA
CASSQRGEVYNEQFF
TGCGCCAGCAGCCAAAGGGGGGAGGTGTACAATGAGCAGTTCTTC
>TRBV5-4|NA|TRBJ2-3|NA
CASSFSGADTQYF
TGTGCCAGCAGCTTTTCGGGAGCAGATACGCAGTATTTT
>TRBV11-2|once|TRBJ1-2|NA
CASSLVSYGYTF
TGTGCCAGCAGCTTAGTTTCCTATGGCTACACCTTC
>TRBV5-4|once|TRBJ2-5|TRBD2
CASSSRTSGGPGEETQYF
TGTGCCAGCAGCTCAAGGACTAGCGGGGGGCCGGGTGAAGAGACCCAGTACTTC
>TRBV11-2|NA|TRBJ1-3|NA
CASSFSEGNTIYF
TGTGCCAGCAGCTTTTCAGAAGGAAACACCATATATTTT
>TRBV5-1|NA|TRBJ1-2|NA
CASSDTGRGYTF
TGCGCCAGCAGCGACACAGGGCGGGGCTACACCTTC
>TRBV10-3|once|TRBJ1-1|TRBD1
CAIRLEGAAEAFF
TGTGCCATCAGATTGGAGGGGGCTGCCGAAGCTTTCTTT
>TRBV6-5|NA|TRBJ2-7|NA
CASSKGPEGVYEQYF
TGTGCCAGCAGCAAAGGGCCCGAGGGGGTCTACGAGCAGTACTTC
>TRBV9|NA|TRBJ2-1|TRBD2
CASSSGPSGYNEQFF
TGTGCCAGCAGTTCCGGTCCTAGCGGCTACAATGAGCAGTTCTTC
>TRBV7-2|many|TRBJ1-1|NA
CASTNWGGRAEAFF
TGTGCCAGCACCAATTGGGGCGGTAGGGCGGAAGCTTTCTTT